What follows is one T cell receptor (beta chain) and its context. The antigen remains undetermined. The data derive from a study of OX40 agonist ivuxolimab in advanced cancers. Study-wide background: Enrollees could have had prior anti-PD-1, anti-PD-L1 or anti-CTLA-4 therapy, which over 35% had received. Three individuals attained partial responses, comprising one hepatocellular carcinoma case and two cutaneous melanoma cases.

This table comes from immunoSEQ multiplex PCR, and its TCRdb copy is limited to in-frame clones, with some not included. The data show about 71,000 clones, with roughly nine tenths seen just once and 13% to 15% held by the top ten. The study's findings and limits: Part of the nonresponder group also had normalized T-cell clonal expansion that was low.

The study sampled blood at baseline, cycle 4 day 1, and cycle 7 day 1. The germline CDR1 and CDR2 sequences are MDHEN and SYDVKM. The CDR3 contains 13 residues. Germline trimming cut 5 bases from V and 12 bases from J; bases unmatched to any gene: 3. This sequence originates from an adult with an advanced solid tumor such as melanoma, head and neck, liver or kidney cancer. The V and J genes are TRBV28 and TRBJ2-1; 14 bases fit TRBD2. Specimen: CD4+ or CD8+ T cells sorted from blood, collected in a trial of the OX40 agonist ivuxolimab. The CDR3 region has the DNA TGTGCCAGCAGTGGGACTAGCGGGAGAGGGCAGTTCTTC. Its translation: CASSGTSGRGQFF.